Listed below are T cell receptor beta chains from one sample, sequenced in a study of cytomegalovirus exposure and HLA in healthy donors. Assay used: immunoSEQ multiplex PCR; TCRdb lists only in-frame clones, some missing. Of some 120,000 clones listed, about 80% are singletons. The sample comprised PBMCs. These receptors were collected from a man between 45 and 60 years old in good health and CMV-seronegative. CDR3s include the opening cysteine and the closing phenylalanine or tryptophan. Each record gives: CDR3 protein, CDR3 DNA, V gene, D gene, J gene, clone size. A D gene is named only where the DNA matches it firmly. Clone size appears in some rows only: once, few, many, or a class for an expanded clone.

CDR3: CASSQGGLAGGETQYF
DNA: TGCGCCAGCAGCCAAGGCGGGCTAGCGGGAGGAGAGACCCAGTACTTC
V: TRBV4-1
D: TRBD2
J: TRBJ2-5
size: NA

CDR3: CASSWGGAVSQETQYF
DNA: TGTGCCAGCAGCTGGGGGGGGGCAGTTTCTCAAGAGACCCAGTACTTC
V: TRBV12-1
D: NA
J: TRBJ2-5
size: NA

CDR3: CAISESAGNRKLFF
DNA: TGTGCCATCAGTGAGTCAGCAGGGAACAGAAAACTGTTTTTT
V: TRBV10-3
D: NA
J: TRBJ1-4
size: many

CDR3: CASSSTPPGTGELFF
DNA: TGTGCCAGCAGCTCTACCCCGCCGGGCACCGGGGAGCTGTTTTTT
V: TRBV7-9
D: NA
J: TRBJ2-2
size: NA

CDR3: CASIPRAGGYEQYF
DNA: TGTGCCAGCATCCCGAGGGCAGGGGGTTACGAGCAGTACTTC
V: TRBV27
D: TRBD1
J: TRBJ2-7
size: NA

CDR3: CASSLDSGGNIQYF
DNA: TGCGCCAGCAGCTTGGACAGCGGAGGAAACATTCAGTACTTC
V: TRBV5-1
D: NA
J: TRBJ2-4
size: NA

CDR3: CASSFYWTSGRANEQFF
DNA: TGTGCCAGCAGTTTTTATTGGACTAGCGGGAGGGCCAACGAGCAGTTCTTC
V: TRBV27
D: TRBD2
J: TRBJ2-1
size: once

CDR3: CASSVRGGETQYF
DNA: TGTGCCAGCAGCGTAAGGGGTGGCGAGACCCAGTACTTC
V: TRBV2
D: NA
J: TRBJ2-5
size: NA

CDR3: CASSSLVEETQYF
DNA: TGTGCCAGCAGCTCACTAGTAGAGGAGACCCAGTACTTC
V: TRBV5-4
D: NA
J: TRBJ2-5
size: few

CDR3: CASSPSGQANTEAFF
DNA: TGTGCCAGCTCACCATCTGGGCAGGCGAACACTGAAGCTTTCTTT
V: TRBV18
D: NA
J: TRBJ1-1
size: NA

CDR3: CASRAGGRDEQYF
DNA: TGTGCCAGCAGGGCGGGTGGGCGCGACGAGCAGTACTTC
V: TRBV6-5
D: NA
J: TRBJ2-7
size: NA